Listed below are T cell receptor beta chains from one sample, sequenced in a study of blood T cells in healthy people across ages. Each CDR3 protein gets one entry after TCRdb re-called the 5' RACE reads with MiXCR. The sample lists 550,000 to 800,000 distinct CDR3 sequences; roughly 32% were seen once. Material: blood. The receptors originated from a woman aged 80 or over in good health. The CDR3 runs from the conserved cysteine through the conserved F or W. The order of the fields is D gene, clone size, V gene, CDR3 length, J gene, CDR3 protein, CDR3 DNA. D genes are given only for firm matches. Clone size appears in some rows only: once, few, many, or a class for an expanded clone.

>NA|many|TRBV29-1|10|TRBJ2-1
CSGANNEQFF
TGCAGCGGGGCTAACAATGAGCAGTTCTTC
>TRBD1|NA|TRBV6-1|13|TRBJ2-5
CASSETGVNEQYF
TGTGCCAGCAGTGAAACAGGGGTAAATGAGCAGTACTTC
>NA|NA|TRBV7-9|16|TRBJ2-7
CASSLIAGRGSYEQYF
TGTGCCAGCAGCTTAATAGCAGGAAGGGGCTCCTACGAGCAGTACTTC
>NA|many|TRBV20-1|13|TRBJ2-3
CSASEDIADTQYF
TGCAGTGCTAGCGAGGACATCGCAGATACGCAGTATTTT
>TRBD2|many|TRBV20-1|15|TRBJ2-5
CSAREQRGGRETQYF
TGCAGTGCTAGGGAGCAGCGGGGGGGCCGGGAGACCCAGTACTTC
>NA|many|TRBV6-9|16|TRBJ2-1
CASSERPGTGYNEQFF
TGTGCCAGCAGTGAACGCCCCGGGACTGGATACAATGAGCAGTTCTTC
>TRBD2|many|TRBV11-2|14|TRBJ2-7
CASWGGGGTYEQYF
TGTGCCAGCTGGGGGGGGGGAGGTACCTACGAGCAGTACTTC
>NA|few|TRBV28|12|TRBJ1-6
CASETFNSPLHF
TGTGCCAGCGAGACCTTCAATTCACCCCTCCACTTT
>NA|NA|TRBV20-1|15|TRBJ1-4
CSARRVGRGNEKLFF
TGCAGTGCTAGAAGGGTGGGGAGGGGGAATGAAAAACTGTTTTTT
>TRBD2|NA|TRBV20-1|12|TRBJ2-1
CRRGGEYNEQFF
TGCAGGCGGGGGGGGGAATACAATGAGCAGTTCTTC
>TRBD2|many|TRBV7-2|18|TRBJ2-2
CASSLKPASGGATGELFF
TGTGCCAGCAGCTTAAAACCCGCTAGCGGGGGGGCCACCGGGGAGCTGTTTTTT
>TRBD2|NA|TRBV24-1|14|TRBJ2-3
CATRGRDLTDTQYF
TGTGCCACCCGGGGGAGGGACCTCACAGATACGCAGTATTTT
>NA|many|TRBV5-1|15|TRBJ2-3
CASSLVSGNKDTQYF
TGCGCCAGCAGCTTGGTCTCCGGGAACAAAGATACGCAGTATTTT
>TRBD1|NA|TRBV20-1|16|TRBJ2-4
CSARGEQGLAKNIQYF
TGCAGTGCTAGAGGAGAACAGGGGTTGGCCAAAAACATTCAGTACTTC
>NA|NA|TRBV6-2/TRBV6-3|13|TRBJ1-1
CTSLVGANTEAFF
TGTACCAGCCTGGTAGGCGCGAACACTGAAGCTTTCTTT
>NA|few|TRBV9|16|TRBJ2-3
CASSVTQGKFTDTQYF
TGTGCCAGCAGCGTAACGCAGGGCAAGTTTACAGATACGCAGTATTTT
>NA|many|TRBV4-2|13|TRBJ2-7
CASSQPPSYEQYF
TGTGCCAGCAGCCAGCCCCCTAGCTACGAGCAGTACTTC
>NA|NA|TRBV5-4|16|TRBJ2-7
CASSPEHSRSSYEQYF
TGTGCCAGCAGCCCCGAGCACTCCCGAAGCTCCTACGAGCAGTACTTC
>NA|many|TRBV12-3/TRBV12-4|14|TRBJ1-5
CASSSSVSNQPQHF
TGTGCCAGCAGTTCATCAGTTAGCAATCAGCCCCAGCATTTT
>NA|few|TRBV7-9|14|TRBJ1-6
CASSSTGSWSPLHF
TGTGCCAGCAGCTCAACAGGGAGCTGGTCACCCCTCCACTTT
>TRBD2|many|TRBV7-2|16|TRBJ2-3
CASSLAPGGRTDTQYF
TGTGCCAGCAGCTTAGCGCCGGGGGGGCGCACAGATACGCAGTATTTT
>NA|NA|TRBV20-1|14|TRBJ2-5
CSVLLGRYQETQYF
TGCAGTGTCCTACTAGGAAGATACCAAGAGACCCAGTACTTC
>TRBD1|few|TRBV19|14|TRBJ2-2
CASRTGWGTGELFF
TGTGCCAGTAGGACAGGGTGGGGCACCGGGGAGCTGTTTTTT
>TRBD1|few|TRBV28|15|TRBJ1-1
CASTPGDRQNTEAFF
TGTGCCAGCACCCCTGGGGACAGGCAAAACACTGAAGCTTTCTTT
>TRBD1|many|TRBV10-3|12|TRBJ2-1
CAIRGQGNEQFF
TGTGCCATCAGGGGACAGGGCAATGAGCAGTTCTTC
>TRBD2|NA|TRBV20-1|16|TRBJ2-7
CSARSLAGGLIYEQYF
TGCAGTGCTAGAAGTCTAGCGGGGGGGTTAATCTACGAGCAGTACTTC
>NA|NA|TRBV20-1|13|TRBJ2-7
CSVKTSGVYEQYF
TGCAGTGTTAAAACCAGTGGGGTATACGAGCAGTACTTC
>TRBD1|NA|TRBV6-1|16|TRBJ2-1
CASSSRGGRQGSEQFF
TGTGCCAGCAGTTCCAGAGGGGGTAGACAGGGTAGTGAGCAGTTCTTC
>NA|NA|TRBV28|15|TRBJ2-5
CASSPSPVSYNEQYF
TGTGCCAGCAGTCCCTCTCCCGTATCATACAATGAGCAGTACTTC
>TRBD1|few|TRBV7-9|15|TRBJ2-2
CASSTTTGFAGELFF
TGTGCCAGCAGCACTACGACAGGGTTTGCCGGGGAGCTGTTTTTT
>NA|NA|TRBV5-1|14|TRBJ2-5
CASSSARRGETQYF
TGCGCCAGCAGCTCGGCGCGGCGTGGAGAGACCCAGTACTTC
>NA|many|TRBV7-2|15|TRBJ2-6
CASSPLGSGANVLTF
TGTGCCAGCAGCCCGTTAGGGTCTGGGGCCAACGTCCTGACTTTC
>TRBD1|many|TRBV4-1|14|TRBJ2-7
CASSPSGQGGEQYF
TGCGCCAGCAGCCCATCTGGACAGGGTGGCGAGCAGTACTTC